The sequence of this T cell receptor beta chain was determined in a study of cytomegalovirus exposure and HLA in healthy donors. Between the trimmed V and J ends, which lost 2 bases and 0 bases, there was a span of 7 bases. The CDR3 totals 14 residues. Germline V gene lookup returns CDR1 SGHVS and CDR2 FNYEAQ. The donors, nominally healthy at sampling, likely had unrecorded immune exposures. As concerns this clone: Its antigen is as yet unknown.

Findings of the study overall: Certain sequence variants were highly shared and formed a cluster, and this cluster was likely a sequencing artifact. Most subjects had HLA-A and HLA-B alleles reportedly predicted accurately by TCR beta sequences. The presence/absence work took it that sequencing depth was about the same across donors.

The PCR ran on 60 Vbeta and 13 Jbeta primers. The table came from immunoSEQ multiplex PCR; TCRdb's copy has only in-frame clones and leaves some out. This repertoire shows roughly 120,000 clones, about four fifths found once; its top ten account for under 6%. Sequencing used PBMCs. This clonotype originated in a man aged 25-45 years in good health and CMV-seronegative. The rearrangement uses TRBV7-6 and TRBJ2-5; no reliable D call. CDR3: CASSLLLYQETQYF. DNA for the CDR3: TGTGCCAGCAGCTTACTGTTGTACCAAGAGACCCAGTACTTC.